Here is one T cell receptor (beta chain) with its context. These data belong to a study of T-cell memory formation after mild COVID-19. Study context: In these data, TCR clusters were largely donor specific.

TCRdb processed the 5' RACE reads anew with MiXCR; each CDR3 protein has one entry. The repertoire holds 250,000 to 300,000 distinct CDR3 sequences, under 20% seen once, with more than 20% in the top ten. Germline lookup yields CDR1 SGDLS and CDR2 YYNGEE. The CDR3 runs 13 residues. Between the trimmed V and J ends, which lost 3 bases and 6 bases, there was a span of 10 bases. The specimen sequenced was PBMCs or a T cell subset sorted from them (not recorded which). The origin of this receptor is a man between 18 and 29 years old who had mild COVID-19 (a few samples of this study predate the infection). Cell type and time point are not known. The V and J genes are TRBV9 and TRBJ1-5; the D gene is possibly TRBD1 (6 bases). The CDR3 nucleotides read TGTGCCAGCAGCGCGAGGGGGGCTCAGCCCCAGCATTTT. It yields the protein CASSARGAQPQHF.